This entry lists 18 T cell receptor beta chains sequenced from one sample in a study of blood T cells in healthy people across ages. Combining a sample-barcoded 5' primer with a J-beta primer mix, a second PCR ran for about 7 to 11 cycles. A single record per CDR3 protein comes from TCRdb applying MiXCR to the 5' RACE reads. This table holds more than 1.4 million distinct CDR3 sequences, about 40% found once. The sample taken for sequencing was blood. The receptors were sampled from a woman aged 18-30 years in good health.

This clonotype was detected once. The junction differs from germline at one of its ends, possibly a read error. V is TRBV13 and J is TRBJ2-1; the D gene could be TRBD1 or TRBD2 (5 bases each). The CDR3 is 14 residues long. Germline assignment: CDR1 PRHDT and CDR2 FYEKMQ (reference sequence). CDR3 sequence reads: CTSSLATANPGGFF. For the CDR3, the DNA is TGTACCAGCAGCTTAGCGACAGCGAACCCCGGTGGGTTCTTC. Supplemented by reference TRBV13 and TRBJ2-1, the full variable domain reads AAGVIQSPRHLIKEKRETATLKCYPIPRHDTVYWYQQGPGQDPQFLISFYEKMQSDKGSIPDRFSAQQFSDYHSELNMSSLELGDSALYFCTSSLATANPGGFFGPGTRLTVL.

The chain links TRBV28 to TRBJ2-5, with 8 bases that match TRBD2. Trimming took 2 bases from V and 7 from J; bases not matched to a gene: 9. This CDR3 region has 15 residues. Germline V CDR1 and CDR2: MDHEN, SYDVKM. The CDR3 is CASSLGRGLVGTQYF. In DNA form, the CDR3 reads TGTGCCAGCAGTTTAGGGCGGGGACTAGTTGGGACCCAGTACTTC. The full variable domain, in which reference TRBV28 and TRBJ2-5 provide the parts outside the CDR3, is DVKVTQSSRYLVKRTGEKVFLECVQDMDHENMFWYRQDPGLGLRLIYFSYDVKMKEKGDIPEGYSVSREKKERFSLILESASTNQTSMYLCASSLGRGLVGTQYFGPGTRLLVL.

A word on this clonotype: Mismatch with germline at one junction end may stem from a read error. The chain joins TRBV7-7 to TRBJ2-5, with a possible D match to TRBD2 (5 bases). CDR1 and CDR2 (germline): SSHAT, FNYEAQ (reference sequence). The CDR3 spans 14 residues. The CDR3 DNA is TGTGCTAGCAGCGGCGGAGCGAGACAAGAGACCCAGTACTTC. Its translation is CASSGGARQETQYF.

This clonotype was observed a few times. The chain couples TRBV6-1 to TRBJ2-5; 7 bases are a match to TRBD2. The CDR3 loop spans 14 amino acids. Germline-derived CDR1 and CDR2 are MNHNS and SASEGT. The J segment lost 2 bases and the V segment lost 5 bases, leaving 5 bases of the junction unmatched. The CDR3 region is CASSWGGSQETQYF. The CDR3 DNA reads as TGTGCCAGCAGTTGGGGGGGTTCACAAGAGACCCAGTACTTC.

V and J are TRBV4-1 and TRBJ2-7, with D perhaps TRBD1 or TRBD2 (5 bases each). V gave up 2 bases and J gave up 3 bases, with 23 bases separating them. CDR1 and CDR2 from the germline V gene are MGHRA and YSYEKL. The length of the CDR3 is 18 residues. The CDR3 nucleotides are TGCGCCAGCAGCCAACTCCTCCTGGGGACGGGATTGATCTACGAGCAGTACTTC. Translated, it gives CASSQLLLGTGLIYEQYF.

This clonotype was found a few times. The gene calls are TRBV12-3 or TRBV12-4 and TRBJ1-2, with a weak D call TRBD1 (5 bases). The CDR3 has 14 amino acids. V lost 6 bases to trimming and J lost 2 bases, with 13 bases between them. CDR3 sequence reads: CASSGGTENYGYTF. CDR3 DNA sequence: TGTGCCAGCAGCGGGGGGACGGAGAACTATGGCTACACCTTC.

This clonotype was seen only a few times. The chain carries TRBV9 and TRBJ2-1; D unresolved. Trimming cost V 0 bases and J 7 bases, with 8 bases left between them. The CDR3 spans 13 residues. The germline V gene has CDR1 SGDLS and CDR2 YYNGEE. CDR3 amino acids: CASSVEMANEQFF. The CDR3 DNA reads as TGTGCCAGCAGCGTAGAGATGGCAAATGAGCAGTTCTTC.

V gene TRBV12-5 combines with J gene TRBJ1-1; D gene ambiguous. Per germline, CDR1 LGHNT and CDR2 FRNRAP. The CDR3 runs to 13 residues. Trimming removed 0 bases from V and 7 bases from J, with 9 bases in between. CDR3 nucleotides: TGTGCTAGTGGTTTGGTATTAGGATTTGAAGCTTTCTTT. The encoded protein is CASGLVLGFEAFF.

This chain connects TRBV20-1 to TRBJ1-2; TRBD1 matches at 7 bases. CDR1 and CDR2 from the germline V gene are DFQATT and SNEGSKA (reference sequence). The CDR3 has 16 amino acids. Trimming cost V 2 bases and J 4 bases; bases outside gene matches: 13. The CDR3 DNA is TGCAGTGCTAGACCCAGGGACAGCTCTTATCCCTATGGCTACACCTTC. Translation: CSARPRDSSYPYGYTF.

As regards this clonotype: The junction and the germline gene differ at one end; a read error may be behind it. The V call is TRBV7-9, the J call TRBJ2-1, with TRBD2 as a possible D gene (5 bases). The CDR3 totals 12 residues. Germline V gene data show CDR1 as SEHNR and CDR2 as FQNEAQ (reference sequence). CDR3 bases: TGTTCCAGCAGTCAGAAGGGAGATGAGCAGTTCTTC. This sequence encodes CSSSQKGDEQFF.

There are a few counts of this clonotype. V and J are TRBV28 and TRBJ2-1; TRBD2 is a possible D gene (6 bases). V was trimmed by 1 base and J by 2 bases, leaving 15 bases between them. The CDR3 loop spans 17 amino acids. Germline-derived CDR1 and CDR2 are MDHEN and SYDVKM. This CDR3 reads CASSLSASGLPYNEQFF. CDR3 nucleotides: TGTGCCAGCAGTTTATCGGCCTCGGGACTCCCCTACAATGAGCAGTTCTTC.

This rearrangement joins TRBV4-1 to TRBJ2-1, with 7 bases identical to TRBD2. V was pared by 3 bases and J by 8 bases, with 13 bases of the junction left unmatched. CDR3 length: 16 amino acids. CDR1 is MGHRA and CDR2 is YSYEKL in the germline V gene. CDR3 protein: CASSHGDGRPLDEQFF. Here the CDR3 DNA reads TGCGCCAGCAGCCACGGGGACGGGAGGCCCCTTGATGAGCAGTTCTTC.

This chain joins TRBV3-1 and TRBJ2-1; 9 nucleotides agree with TRBD2. The CDR3 spans 19 residues. Unmatched junction bases numbered 12, after V lost 0 bases and J lost 3 bases. CDR1 is LGHDT, CDR2 YNNKEL, per germline (reference sequence). The DNA of the CDR3 is TGTGCCAGCAGCCAAGATCACCCCCACCTAGCGGGATACTACAATGAGCAGTTCTTC. It specifies CASSQDHPHLAGYYNEQFF.

The chain links TRBV6-2 or TRBV6-3 to TRBJ1-2, with 8 nucleotides matching TRBD1. CDR1 MNHEY and CDR2 SVGEGT come from the germline V gene. Trimming cost V 6 bases and J 4 bases; bases outside gene matches: 13. CDR3 length equals 16 residues. The DNA of the CDR3 is TGTGCCAGCAGATCGGCTGACAGGGGAATTAGCTATGGCTACACCTTC. It yields the protein CASRSADRGISYGYTF.

This clonotype was counted only a few times. This rearrangement joins TRBV27 to TRBJ1-6; D is ambiguous. Per the germline V gene, CDR1 is MNHEY and CDR2 is SMNVEV (reference sequence). The CDR3 sequence is 13 residues long. Trimming took off 5 bases at V and 10 bases at J, with 12 bases between the two ends. The CDR3 DNA reads TGTGCCAGCAGTCCCCTGCCGGGGTCACCCCTCCACTTT. Translating gives CASSPLPGSPLHF.

The rearrangement uses TRBV29-1 and TRBJ1-4; tentative D call: TRBD1 (5 bases). The CDR3 extends over 12 amino acids. Trimming took off 4 bases at V and 7 bases at J, with 10 bases between the two ends. Per germline, CDR1 SQVTM and CDR2 ANQGSEA. CDR3 loop: CSVGDGSEKLFF. The DNA of the CDR3 is TGCAGCGTTGGGGACGGATCTGAAAAACTGTTTTTT.

This chain joins TRBV24-1 and TRBJ2-3; 12 positions match TRBD2. With 6 bases clipped from V and 5 bases from J, the junction kept 5 bases outside the gene matches. The CDR3 is made up of 15 amino acids. CDR1 is KGHDR, CDR2 SFDVKD, per germline. The CDR3: CATSRLAGEGDTQYF. CDR3 DNA: TGTGCCACCAGTCGACTAGCGGGGGAGGGAGATACGCAGTATTTT.

This chain links TRBV20-1 with TRBJ2-3; 10 positions agree with TRBD1. Germline CDR1 reads DFQATT; CDR2 reads SNEGSKA (reference sequence). Trimming took 0 bases from V and 9 from J; bases not matched to a gene: 12. The CDR3 extends over 16 amino acids. The CDR3 nucleotides are TGCAGTGCTAGAGATCGGAGTGGACAGGGGGTCATCACGCAGTATTTT. Translated, it gives CSARDRSGQGVITQYF.